The TCR beta chain described here comes from a study of CD8+CD57+ T cells in acquired aplastic anemia. Study-wide background: Yields of DNA that came from sorted CD4+ and CD8+ cells averaged roughly 3.3 ug.

Germline assignment: CDR1 SNHLY and CDR2 FYNNEI. V was pared by 8 bases and J by 8 bases, with 13 bases of the junction left unmatched. The CDR3 has 16 amino acids. It was genomic DNA that served as the template for profiling TCR beta VDJ and CDR3. One entry per CDR3 protein, called by TCRdb with MiXCR from the reads. The sample records 150,000 or so distinct CDR3 sequences, around half being singletons. An expansion of CD8+CD57+ cells by flow cytometry had been shown in patients chosen for sequencing. Specimen: sorted CD4+, CD8+, or CD8+CD57+ T cells (not recorded which) from PBMCs. The V gene is TRBV2, the J gene TRBJ2-1; TRBD2 matches at 12 bases. This TCR came from a human donor with aplastic anemia. CDR3 amino acids: CASEPGLAGGQHEQFF. The CDR3 nucleotides read TGTGCCAGCGAACCTGGGCTAGCGGGGGGGCAGCATGAGCAGTTCTTC. The variable domain in full, completed from reference TRBV2 and TRBJ2-1, reads EPEVTQTPSHQVTQMGQEVILRCVPISNHLYFYWYRQILGQKVEFLVSFYNNEISEKSEIFDDQFSVERPDGSNFTLKIRSTKLEDSAMYFCASEPGLAGGQHEQFFGPGTRLTVL.